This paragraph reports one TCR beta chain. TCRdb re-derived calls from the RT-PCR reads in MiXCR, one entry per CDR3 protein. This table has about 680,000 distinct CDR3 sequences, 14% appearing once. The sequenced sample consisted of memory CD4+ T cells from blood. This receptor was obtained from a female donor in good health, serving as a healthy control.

For the CDR3, the DNA is TGCGCCAGCCGCGGGCGGCTGAACACTGAAGCTTTCTTT. It is translated as CASRGRLNTEAFF. The rearrangement links TRBV5-1 to TRBJ1-1; D gene unclear. Trimming removed 7 bases at V and 0 bases at J, with 10 bases between. Germline CDR1 is SGHRS and CDR2 is YFSETQ. This CDR3 is built from 13 residues. Supplemented by reference TRBV5-1 and TRBJ1-1, the full variable domain reads KAGVTQTPRYLIKTRGQQVTLSCSPISGHRSVSWYQQTPGQGLQFLFEYFSETQRNKGNFPGRFSGRQFSNSRSEMNVSTLELGDSALYLCASRGRLNTEAFFGQGTRLTVV.